What follows are 30 T cell receptor beta chains derived from one specimen sequenced in a study of cytomegalovirus exposure and HLA in healthy donors. Method: immunoSEQ multiplex PCR; TCRdb's copy keeps in-frame clones and lacks some. This sample has 150,000 to 200,000 clones, with 86% found just once. The sequenced material came from PBMCs. All receptors derive from a young man in good health and CMV-seropositive.

CDR3 sequence reads: CASRGTGGSPLHF. The CDR3 DNA reads as TGCGCCAGCAGAGGGACAGGGGGCTCACCCCTCCACTTT. The chain combines TRBV5-1 with TRBJ1-6; 12 nucleotides line up with TRBD1. The junction had 1 base not matched to a gene; V was cut back by 5 bases and J by 10 bases. This CDR3 has 13 amino acids. Germline CDR1 reads SGHRS; CDR2 reads YFSETQ.

The genes are TRBV4-3 and TRBJ1-3; 8 bases agree with TRBD1. Per the germline V gene, CDR1 is LGHNA and CDR2 is YSLEER. The CDR3 length is 17 residues. The V gene end was trimmed by 0 bases and the J gene end by 2 bases; junction bases not matched to a gene: 6. CDR3 amino acids: CASSQDRTGIAGNTIYF. CDR3 nucleotide sequence: TGCGCCAGCAGCCAAGATCGGACAGGGATTGCTGGAAACACCATATATTTT.

The J gene is TRBJ2-1, the V gene TRBV2; TRBD1 is a possible D gene (10 bases). The CDR3 sequence is 19 residues long. Germline lookup yields CDR1 SNHLY and CDR2 FYNNEI. Trimming shortened V by 7 bases and J by 15 bases, and 40 bases separated the two germline ends. The CDR3 is CASNPRGQGMASGALLRFF. The CDR3 DNA sequence: TGTGCCAGCAACCCTCGGGGACAGGGGATGGCTAGCGGGGCCCTGTTACGGTTCTTC.

The V call is TRBV10-3, the J call TRBJ1-2; the D gene is possibly TRBD1 (5 bases). V lost 4 bases and J lost 8, with 17 bases in between. The CDR3 covers 14 residues. CDR1 ENHRY and CDR2 SYGVKD come from the germline V gene. Here the CDR3 DNA reads TGTGCCATCAGTGCAGGGCAGACCTATCAAGGCTACACCTTC. This translates into CAISAGQTYQGYTF.

This clone was detected only once. The rearrangement joins TRBV7-3 to TRBJ2-5, with a possible D match to TRBD2 (6 bases). Germline CDR1 SGHTA, CDR2 FQGTGA. The CDR3 is made up of 15 amino acids. Trimming removed 5 bases at V and 5 bases at J, with 18 bases between. CDR3 loop: CASSPGGSPGETQYF. The CDR3 DNA is TGTGCCAGCAGCCCCGGGGGTAGCCCGGGGGAGACCCAGTACTTC.

The rearrangement uses TRBV7-9 and TRBJ2-3; TRBD1 matches at 11 bases. Losses at the gene ends were 5 bases for V and 4 bases for J; bases not matched to a gene: 5. Germline V gene lookup returns CDR1 SEHNR and CDR2 FQNEAQ (reference sequence). This CDR3 region has 15 residues. The CDR3 loop reads CASSRGQGASDTQYF. CDR3 bases: TGTGCCAGCAGCCGAGGACAGGGGGCATCAGATACGCAGTATTTT.

The J gene is TRBJ2-1, the V gene TRBV4-3, with D possibly being TRBD2 (6 bases). This CDR3 spans 15 amino acids. V lost 3 bases to trimming and J lost 5 bases, with 14 bases between them. CDR1 is LGHNA, CDR2 YSLEER, per germline. This CDR3 is CASSQLAGPNNEQFF. The CDR3 DNA follows: TGCGCCAGCAGCCAGCTCGCGGGACCGAACAATGAGCAGTTCTTC.

The V call is TRBV7-6, the J call TRBJ1-5, with D maybe TRBD1 (5 bases). The CDR3 is 15 amino acids. V shed 2 bases and J shed 1 base, with 9 bases lying between them. CDR1 SGHVS and CDR2 FNYEAQ come from the germline V gene. The CDR3 sequence is CASSLFGGSNQPQHF. CDR3 in DNA: TGTGCCAGCAGCTTATTTGGGGGGAGCAATCAGCCCCAGCATTTT.

As DNA, the CDR3 is TGTGCCAGCAGCCATGGGACTACGAAGCAGTTCTTC. Translated: CASSHGTTKQFF. V and J are TRBV5-4 and TRBJ2-1, with TRBD2 identical over 7 bases. CDR1 is SGHNT, CDR2 YYREEE, per germline (reference sequence). Trimming took 4 bases from V and 11 from J; bases not matched to a gene: 6. The CDR3 is 12 residues long.

Written as DNA, the CDR3 is TGTGCCAGCAGCGTAGTGGACAGGGGCTACGAGCAGTACTTC. As protein: CASSVVDRGYEQYF. The chain joins TRBV9 to TRBJ2-7; 9 bases line up with TRBD1. Germline lookup yields CDR1 SGDLS and CDR2 YYNGEE. V lost 0 bases, J lost 3 bases, and 1 base stayed unmatched. The CDR3 length is 14 residues.

The chain has TRBV4-1 and TRBJ2-1; no definite D call. In germline, CDR1 is MGHRA, CDR2 YSYEKL. V lost 1 base to trimming and J lost 10 bases, with 14 bases between them. The CDR3 spans 14 residues. CDR3 in amino acids: CASSQVVVVREQFF. CDR3 DNA: TGCGCCAGCAGCCAAGTCGTGGTAGTTCGGGAGCAGTTCTTC.

The chain uses TRBV9 and TRBJ1-2, with D perhaps matching TRBD1 (6 bases). V lost 0 bases, J lost 6 bases, and 12 bases lay in between. Germline-derived CDR1 and CDR2 are SGDLS and YYNGEE. This CDR3 has 14 residues. The CDR3 loop reads CASSVGSPGDGYTF. In DNA form, the CDR3 reads TGTGCCAGCAGCGTAGGCTCCCCAGGGGATGGCTACACCTTC.

V is TRBV6-1 and J is TRBJ1-3, with a weak D call TRBD1 (5 bases). Germline assignment: CDR1 MNHNS and CDR2 SASEGT. This CDR3 region has 13 residues. V lost 5 bases, J lost 4 bases, and 9 bases lay in between. The CDR3 DNA reads TGTGCCAGCAGTTTAAACAGGGGAAACACCATATATTTT. Translated, it gives CASSLNRGNTIYF.

This chain links TRBV30 with TRBJ2-3; 8 bases match TRBD2. The V and J ends lost 8 bases and 6 bases, in that order; junction bases with no gene match: 13. Germline CDR1 GTSNPN, CDR2 SVGIG (reference sequence). The CDR3 covers 14 residues. The CDR3 bases are TGTGCCCTGAATTGGGCGGGGGGACCGGATACGCAGTATTTT. This encodes CALNWAGGPDTQYF.

This chain connects TRBV30 to TRBJ2-3, with 12 positions matching TRBD2. Trimming took 0 bases from V and 6 from J; bases not matched to a gene: 10. The CDR3 length is 17 residues. Germline V lookup: CDR1 GTSNPN, CDR2 SVGIG (reference sequence). CDR3 bases: TGTGCCTGGAGTGTAGGGCGGACTAGCGGGGTTTCTGATACGCAGTATTTT. Its protein product is CAWSVGRTSGVSDTQYF.

This rearrangement joins TRBV7-6 to TRBJ1-1; no clear D. Germline assignment: CDR1 SGHVS and CDR2 FNYEAQ. V was trimmed by 2 bases and J by 0 bases, leaving 10 bases between them. The length of the CDR3 is 15 residues. The chain's CDR3 is CASSLNGQLNTEAFF. CDR3 nucleotides: TGTGCCAGCAGCTTAAATGGCCAACTGAACACTGAAGCTTTCTTT. Variable domain in full (rest from reference TRBV7-6 and TRBJ1-1): GAGVSQSPRYKVTKRGQDVALRCDPISGHVSLYWYRQALGQGPEFLTYFNYEAQQDKSGLPNDRFSAERPEGSISTLTIQRTEQRDSAMYRCASSLNGQLNTEAFFGQGTRLTVV.

This sequence joins TRBV7-9 and TRBJ2-7, with D hard to call. The CDR3 totals 12 residues. With 8 bases removed from V and 0 bases from J, the gap between germline ends came to 8 bases. Looked up from germline, CDR1 is SEHNR and CDR2 is FQNEAQ (reference sequence). The CDR3 loop is CASLSSSYEQYF. For the CDR3, the DNA is TGTGCCAGCCTCTCCTCCTCCTACGAGCAGTACTTC.

V and J are TRBV29-1 and TRBJ2-4; the D gene is possibly TRBD1 (6 bases). The CDR3 consists of 13 residues. Looked up from germline, CDR1 is SQVTM and CDR2 is ANQGSEA. The germline V and J ends were trimmed by 2 bases and 1 base, with 6 bases remaining between them. The CDR3 protein is CSVETGAKNIQYF. CDR3 sequence (DNA): TGCAGCGTTGAAACAGGGGCCAAAAACATTCAGTACTTC.

This chain links TRBV2 with TRBJ2-1; no firm D call. CDR1 SNHLY and CDR2 FYNNEI come from the germline V gene. The CDR3 has 16 residues. V lost 8 bases, J lost 15 bases, and 32 bases lay in between. This CDR3 is CASPYRVAGSSVFPFF. The CDR3 coding sequence is TGTGCCAGCCCCTACCGAGTGGCAGGTAGTTCTGTATTTCCGTTCTTC.

This clone was seen only a few times. The chain links TRBV5-6 to TRBJ2-3; TRBD2 agrees at 8 bases. The V gene end was trimmed by 3 bases and the J gene end by 5 bases; junction bases not matched to a gene: 17. The CDR3 runs 18 residues. Looked up from germline, CDR1 is SGHDT and CDR2 is YYEEEE. CDR3 DNA: TGTGCCAGCAGCTCCTACCTTCGACTAGCGCCAGGTGGAGATACGCAGTATTTT. Protein product: CASSSYLRLAPGGDTQYF.

This clone was seen only once. CDR3 residues: CSVEGAGTQYF. The CDR3 nucleotides are TGCAGCGTTGAAGGGGCAGGTACGCAGTATTTT. This chain links TRBV29-1 with TRBJ2-3; D is uncertain. From germline, CDR1 is SQVTM and CDR2 ANQGSEA. The CDR3 consists of 11 residues. Trimming took 1 base from V and 8 from J, leaving 7 bases between them.

The V and J genes are TRBV25-1 and TRBJ1-2; 10 bases are shared with TRBD1. This CDR3 contains 17 residues. J gave up 0 bases and V 2 bases, and 6 bases lay outside the gene matches. Looked up from germline, CDR1 is MGHDK and CDR2 is SYGVNS. The CDR3 region has the DNA TGTGCCAGCAGTGAACCGGGACAGGGGATTCCTAACTATGGCTACACCTTC. Residues: CASSEPGQGIPNYGYTF.

This clone was recorded once. The chain combines TRBV18 with TRBJ2-7; TRBD2 is a possible D gene (7 bases). The ends were cut back, 3 bases at V and 3 bases at J, with 12 bases in the middle. The CDR3 is 14 residues long. Germline CDR1 KGHSH, CDR2 LQKENI. The CDR3 sequence: CASSPAGANYEQYF. In DNA form, the CDR3 reads TGTGCCAGCTCACCGGCGGGGGCTAACTACGAGCAGTACTTC.

This chain uses TRBV30 with TRBJ2-2; 11 nucleotides line up with TRBD2. The CDR3 contains 16 residues. Germline V CDR1 and CDR2: GTSNPN, SVGIG (reference sequence). The junction had 8 bases not matched to a gene; V was cut back by 3 bases and J by 5 bases. CDR3 in amino acids: CAWSSLAGGLTGELFF. As DNA, the CDR3 is TGTGCCTGGAGCTCCTTAGCGGGGGGGCTGACCGGGGAGCTGTTTTTT.

The V gene is TRBV19, the J gene TRBJ2-1, with D perhaps matching TRBD2 (6 bases). CDR3 length: 14 residues. Trimming pared 6 bases from V and 0 bases from J, leaving 9 bases between. Germline CDR1 reads LNHDA; CDR2 reads SQIVND (reference sequence). CDR3 region: CASRSGHSYNEQFF. The CDR3 coding sequence is TGTGCCAGTAGAAGCGGGCACTCCTACAATGAGCAGTTCTTC.

The genes are TRBV11-1 and TRBJ2-1, with 14 bases matching TRBD2. Germline V gives CDR1 SGHAT, CDR2 FQDESV (reference sequence). Unmatched junction bases numbered 2, after V lost 3 bases and J lost 7 bases. The CDR3 is 15 residues long. CDR3 bases: TGTGCCAGCAGCTTCGGACTAGCGGGGGGAAATGAGCAGTTCTTC. Its protein is CASSFGLAGGNEQFF.

The chain is built from TRBV4-1 and TRBJ1-2; TRBD1 might be the D (5 bases). V was cut by 0 bases and J by 5 bases, with 16 bases left in between. The germline V gene has CDR1 MGHRA and CDR2 YSYEKL. The CDR3 is made up of 16 amino acids. This CDR3 is CASSQDPGTQRYGYTF. The CDR3 region has the DNA TGCGCCAGCAGCCAAGATCCGGGGACTCAGCGGTATGGCTACACCTTC.

The V and J genes are TRBV7-9 and TRBJ2-1, with 13 bases matching TRBD2. V shed 5 bases and J 10 bases; nucleotides not matched to a gene: 5. The CDR3 is made up of 14 amino acids. Germline V CDR1 and CDR2: SEHNR, FQNEAQ (reference sequence). CDR3 sequence (DNA): TGTGCCAGCAGCCATCTGGGACTAGCGGGGGAGCAGTTCTTC. Encoded protein: CASSHLGLAGEQFF.

The rearrangement uses TRBV27 and TRBJ2-7, with 7 nucleotides matching TRBD1. J gave up 7 bases and V 6 bases, and 6 bases lay outside the gene matches. Per the germline V gene, CDR1 is MNHEY and CDR2 is SMNVEV (reference sequence). The CDR3 runs 12 residues. CDR3 region: CASRGGLYEQYF. The DNA for the CDR3 is TGTGCCAGCAGAGGGGGCCTCTATGAGCAGTACTTC.

A few counts support this clone. This chain joins TRBV18 and TRBJ1-6; 11 positions agree with TRBD1. The CDR3 is 16 residues long. Germline V gene lookup returns CDR1 KGHSH and CDR2 LQKENI. Losses at the gene ends were 5 bases for V and 7 bases for J; bases not matched to a gene: 7. The CDR3 DNA is TGTGCCAGCTCATCAGGACAGGGGGCGGCGAATTCACCCCTCCACTTT. This codes for CASSSGQGAANSPLHF. The whole variable domain, remainder taken from reference TRBV18 and TRBJ1-6, is NAGVMQNPRHLVRRRGQEARLRCSPMKGHSHVYWYRQLPEEGLKFMVYLQKENIIDESGMPKERFSAEFPKEGPSILRIQQVVRGDSAAYFCASSSGQGAANSPLHFGNGTRLTVT.